Presented here are 20 T cell receptor beta chains from one specimen sequenced in a study of early stage breast cancer tumors. The table came from immunoSEQ multiplex PCR; TCRdb's copy has only in-frame clones and leaves some out. The profile covers roughly 56,000 clones, with around three quarters appearing a single time and approximately 3.6% taken by the ten largest. Sequencing input: blood. The receptors shown here come from a person in their thirties with breast cancer.

The V gene is TRBV7-2, the J gene TRBJ1-5; no definite D call. Trimming left V 3 bases short and J 4 bases short, with 7 bases between. The CDR3 length is 13 residues. Germline-derived CDR1 and CDR2 are SGHTA and FQGNSA. The CDR3 region has the DNA TGTGCCAGCAGCTTTAATTGGAATCAGCCCCAGCATTTT. As protein: CASSFNWNQPQHF.

This chain connects TRBV4-1 to TRBJ2-7; D is uncertain. Germline CDR1 MGHRA, CDR2 YSYEKL. Deletions cut 0 bases from V and 5 bases from J, with 8 bases between. The CDR3 totals 13 residues. The CDR3 coding sequence is TGCGCCAGCAGCCAAGATACCAGCGACGAGCAGTACTTC. Translating gives CASSQDTSDEQYF.

The rearrangement uses TRBV5-4 and TRBJ2-6; D might be TRBD1 (8 bases). The CDR3 has 20 residues. Trimming took 4 bases from V and 2 from J, leaving 25 bases between them. Germline V CDR1 and CDR2: SGHNT, YYREEE (reference sequence). CDR3 sequence reads: CASSLGGRQGARTGANVLTF. In DNA, the CDR3 is TGTGCCAGCAGCCTGGGGGGGAGGCAGGGGGCTAGAACTGGGGCCAACGTCCTGACTTTC. Complete variable domain (other parts from reference TRBV5-4 and TRBJ2-6): ETGVTQSPTHLIKTRGQQVTLRCSSQSGHNTVSWYQQALGQGPQFIFQYYREEENGRGNFPPRFSGLQFPNYSSELNVNALELDDSALYLCASSLGGRQGARTGANVLTFGAGSRLTVL.

This chain joins TRBV30 and TRBJ1-5; no clear D gene. CDR3 size: 14 residues. Trimming left V 3 bases short and J 3 bases short, with 12 bases between. Germline CDR1 GTSNPN, CDR2 SVGIG (reference sequence). This CDR3 reads CAWSLVSFNQPQHF. The CDR3 DNA reads TGTGCCTGGAGCCTCGTCTCCTTCAATCAGCCCCAGCATTTT.

This sequence joins TRBV10-2 and TRBJ2-2, with 9 bases lining up with TRBD1. Germline V gene lookup returns CDR1 WSHSY and CDR2 SAAADI. This CDR3 region has 16 residues. V shed 1 base and J 3 bases; nucleotides not matched to a gene: 3. This chain's CDR3 is CASSELGQGYTGELFF. In DNA form, the CDR3 reads TGCGCCAGCAGTGAGTTAGGACAGGGGTACACCGGGGAGCTGTTTTTT.

This chain links TRBV18 with TRBJ2-3; 10 positions match TRBD2. There are 16 residues in the CDR3. V lost 5 bases and J lost 3; bases outside the gene matches: 8. The germline V gene encodes CDR1 KGHSH and CDR2 LQKENI. In nucleotides, the CDR3 is TGTGCCAGCTCAGCAACTAGCGGGAAAGGGACAGATACGCAGTATTTT. This sequence encodes CASSATSGKGTDTQYF.

This clone was recorded once. The rearrangement links TRBV7-9 to TRBJ1-1, with unresolved D. This CDR3 has 12 residues. The ends were cut back, 3 bases at V and 2 bases at J, with 4 bases in the middle. Germline V lookup: CDR1 SEHNR, CDR2 FQNEAQ (reference sequence). The CDR3 region has the DNA TGTGCCAGCAGCTTCCCCAACACTGAAGCTTTCTTT. Translated, it gives CASSFPNTEAFF.

V gene TRBV19 combines with J gene TRBJ2-1; maybe TRBD1 (6 bases). Deletions cut 5 bases from V and 0 bases from J, with 11 bases between. The CDR3 runs to 15 residues. Looked up from germline, CDR1 is LNHDA and CDR2 is SQIVND (reference sequence). This CDR3 reads CASSLGGRSYNEQFF. CDR3 coding DNA: TGTGCCAGTAGTCTAGGGGGTCGCTCCTACAATGAGCAGTTCTTC.

The chain recombines TRBV4-2 with TRBJ2-1, with TRBD2 matching over 9 bases. Trimming took 0 bases from V and 5 from J; bases not matched to a gene: 5. Germline assignment: CDR1 LGHNA and CDR2 YNFKEQ. The CDR3 is made up of 16 amino acids. Here the CDR3 reads CASSQEVSSGDNEQFF. The CDR3 nucleotides are TGTGCCAGCAGCCAAGAAGTCTCTAGCGGGGACAATGAGCAGTTCTTC.

This clone was detected only a few times. V gene TRBV6-5 combines with J gene TRBJ1-2, with unresolved D. The CDR3 is 14 amino acids. V lost 5 bases to trimming and J lost 8 bases, with 18 bases between them. CDR1 is MNHEY, CDR2 SVGAGI, per germline. Here the CDR3 reads CASSPTGISRGYTF. The CDR3 nucleotides read TGTGCCAGCAGTCCAACCGGGATATCGAGAGGCTACACCTTC.

This clone appeared a few times. The chain has TRBV5-1 and TRBJ2-7, with 12 bases fitting TRBD2. This CDR3 spans 16 amino acids. Trimming removed 5 bases from V and 7 bases from J; junction bases left unmatched: 13. CDR1 is SGHRS and CDR2 is YFSETQ in the germline V gene. CDR3 sequence: CASSEAGGLAGREQYF. In DNA, the CDR3 is TGCGCCAGCAGTGAAGCGGGGGGACTAGCGGGCAGAGAGCAGTACTTC.

The V gene is TRBV7-9, the J gene TRBJ2-1; D not resolved. Germline loops: CDR1 SEHNR, CDR2 FQNEAQ (reference sequence). V lost 6 bases and J 5 bases, leaving 2 bases between the germline ends. The CDR3 runs 10 residues. In DNA form, the CDR3 reads TGTGCCAGCAGGGACAATGAGCAGTTCTTC. Translating it yields CASRDNEQFF.

The chain carries TRBV2 and TRBJ2-2; 9 bases match TRBD2. The ends lost 4 bases at V and 1 base at J; junction bases unmatched: 4. Looked up from germline, CDR1 is SNHLY and CDR2 is FYNNEI. The CDR3 spans 16 residues. The CDR3 nucleotides are TGTGCCAGCAGTGGGTTTAGCGGGAGGAACACCGGGGAGCTGTTTTTT. It translates to CASSGFSGRNTGELFF.

The rearrangement uses TRBV19 and TRBJ1-2; possible D gene TRBD1, 5 bases. CDR3 length: 13 residues. The germline V and J ends were trimmed by 8 bases and 1 base, with 11 bases remaining between them. Per germline, CDR1 LNHDA and CDR2 SQIVND (reference sequence). DNA for the CDR3: TGTGCCAGTCGAGAAGACAGTAACTATGGCTACACCTTC. Encoded protein: CASREDSNYGYTF.

The chain recombines TRBV4-2 with TRBJ2-3, with TRBD2 matching over 10 bases. The length of the CDR3 is 12 residues. With V trimmed by 4 bases and J by 12 bases, 4 bases remained unmatched. Germline CDR1 LGHNA, CDR2 YNFKEQ. The CDR3 bases are TGTGCCAGCAGCCCCGGGACTAGCGCCCAGTATTTT. Encoded protein: CASSPGTSAQYF.

This clone has more than one count but fewer than ten. The V gene is TRBV4-1, the J gene TRBJ1-4; no reliable D call. V shed 4 bases and J shed 3 bases, with 12 bases lying between them. Germline loops: CDR1 MGHRA, CDR2 YSYEKL. The CDR3 loop spans 15 amino acids. CDR3 region: CASSPTYPANEKLFF. Written as DNA, the CDR3 is TGCGCCAGCAGCCCAACTTACCCAGCTAATGAAAAACTGTTTTTT.

This clone turned up a few times. J is TRBJ2-5 and V is TRBV6-5; D call uncertain. Trimming took 2 bases from V and 5 from J, leaving 15 bases between them. The CDR3 is made up of 15 amino acids. Germline V gives CDR1 MNHEY, CDR2 SVGAGI. The CDR3 sequence is CASSYRGPLWETQYF. The CDR3 nucleotides read TGTGCCAGCAGTTACCGCGGACCTCTATGGGAGACCCAGTACTTC.

J is TRBJ2-5 and V is TRBV7-9; 9 bases line up with TRBD1. This CDR3 is 13 amino acids long. Germline values: CDR1 SEHNR, CDR2 FQNEAQ (reference sequence). V gave up 4 bases and J gave up 7 bases; unmatched junction bases: 4. CDR3 in amino acids: CASSSGQGGTQYF. CDR3 nucleotides: TGTGCCAGCAGCTCGGGACAGGGAGGGACCCAGTACTTC.

The rearrangement joins TRBV10-3 to TRBJ2-1, with 10 positions matching TRBD1. The CDR3 runs 16 residues. Looked up from germline, CDR1 is ENHRY and CDR2 is SYGVKD. With 0 bases clipped from V and 6 bases from J, the junction kept 5 bases outside the gene matches. Here the CDR3 DNA reads TGTGCCATCAGTGAGTCGGTGGGACAGGGGACCAATGAGCAGTTCTTC. This gives the protein CAISESVGQGTNEQFF.

The V gene is TRBV6-5, the J gene TRBJ1-1; no clear D gene. The V gene's germline CDR1 is MNHEY and CDR2 SVGAGI. Trimming took off 7 bases at V and 5 bases at J, with 11 bases between the two ends. This CDR3 has 12 amino acids. This CDR3 is CASMKRDTEAFF. The CDR3 DNA reads as TGTGCCAGCATGAAGAGGGATACTGAAGCTTTCTTT.